Described below is a single TCR beta chain sequence and its context. Its specificity is unknown. The CDR3 is 15 residues long. The germline V and J ends were trimmed by 4 bases and 3 bases, with 13 bases remaining between them. Germline CDR1 and CDR2: MNHEY and SVGAGI. The source of the sample is a study of T cells after yellow fever vaccination. Study-wide results and caveats: A weaker but faster secondary response was observed, peaking on day 5 versus 15. Reappearance after the booster was seen for most primary-vaccination clones, at 95% to 97% CD4 and less than 90% CD8. One caveat is that FACS-sorted repertoires could contain abundant clonotypes contaminating from the bulk population.

A universal primer site and UMIs were added as TCR cDNA was made by 5'RACE template switching. TCRdb fed the 5' RACE reads into MiXCR, producing one record per CDR3 protein. Of around 360,000 distinct CDR3 sequences listed, 11% were seen once; the top ten hold less than 20%. This receptor was taken from a man between 18 and 29 years old who received the YFV17D yellow fever vaccine. The chain uses TRBV6-5 and TRBJ2-4; possible D gene TRBD2, 6 bases. The sample consisted of PBMCs, taken on the day of the first yellow fever vaccination. The CDR3 here is CASSSGGAGKNIQYF. The CDR3 DNA sequence: TGTGCCAGCAGTTCGGGCGGGGCGGGCAAAAACATTCAGTACTTC.